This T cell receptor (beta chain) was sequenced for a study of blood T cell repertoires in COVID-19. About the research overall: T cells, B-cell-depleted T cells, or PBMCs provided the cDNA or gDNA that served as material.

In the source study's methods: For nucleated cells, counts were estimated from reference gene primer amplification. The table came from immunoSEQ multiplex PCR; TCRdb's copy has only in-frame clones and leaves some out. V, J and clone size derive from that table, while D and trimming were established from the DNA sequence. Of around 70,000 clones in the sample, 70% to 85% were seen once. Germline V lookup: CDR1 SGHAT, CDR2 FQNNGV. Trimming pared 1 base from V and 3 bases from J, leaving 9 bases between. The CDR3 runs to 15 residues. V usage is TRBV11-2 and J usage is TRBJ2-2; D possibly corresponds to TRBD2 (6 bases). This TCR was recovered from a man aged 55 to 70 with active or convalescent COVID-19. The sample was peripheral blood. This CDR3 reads CASSLGGTYTGELFF. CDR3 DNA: TGTGCCAGCAGCTTAGGGGGGACTTACACCGGGGAGCTGTTTTTT.